Below, 32 T cell receptor beta chains from the same sample are listed, as sequenced in a study of cytomegalovirus exposure and HLA in healthy donors. The PCR employed 60 Vbeta primers together with 13 Jbeta primers. Measured with immunoSEQ multiplex PCR; TCRdb has only the in-frame clones, and not every one. In the table there are under 300,000 clones, approximately 91% of which are singletons. The sequencing sample was made of PBMCs. Every receptor here comes from a girl aged 2-9 years in good health and CMV-seronegative.

The chain is built from TRBV6-6 and TRBJ1-1, with TRBD1 matching 7 bases. This CDR3 is built from 13 residues. The V gene end was trimmed by 6 bases and the J gene end by 8 bases; junction bases not matched to a gene: 9. Germline V gives CDR1 MNHNY, CDR2 SVGAGI (reference sequence). This CDR3 is CASRQLTGEEAFF. CDR3 sequence (DNA): TGTGCCAGCAGGCAATTAACAGGGGAGGAAGCTTTCTTT.

This sequence joins TRBV6-5 and TRBJ2-1, with TRBD2 matching 8 bases. Germline V gives CDR1 MNHEY, CDR2 SVGAGI. V trimming: 6 bases; J trimming: 2 bases; junction bases outside the gene matches: 6. The CDR3 is 15 residues long. This chain's CDR3 is CASRVAGFPYNEQFF. Written as DNA, the CDR3 is TGTGCCAGCAGAGTAGCGGGATTTCCCTACAATGAGCAGTTCTTC.

This sequence joins TRBV5-1 and TRBJ2-3; TRBD2 matches 7 bases. This CDR3 is built from 17 residues. CDR1 is SGHRS and CDR2 is YFSETQ in the germline V gene. After removal of 0 bases from V and 0 bases from J, the junction contained 7 bases not matched to a gene. The chain's CDR3 is CASSLAAERGSTDTQYF. Here the CDR3 DNA reads TGCGCCAGCAGCTTGGCCGCGGAGCGGGGAAGCACAGATACGCAGTATTTT.

The rearrangement uses TRBV27 and TRBJ2-5; tentatively, D is TRBD2 (5 bases). Germline-derived CDR1 and CDR2 are MNHEY and SMNVEV (reference sequence). V was clipped by 3 bases and J by 5 bases, with 10 bases between them. The CDR3 spans 13 residues. CDR3 DNA: TGTGCCAGCAGTTTGCTAGCTGGGGAGACCCAGTACTTC. Protein: CASSLLAGETQYF.

The CDR3 is CASSLDRARFNEQFF. The CDR3 DNA is TGTGCCAGCAGCCTCGACAGGGCCCGGTTCAATGAGCAGTTCTTC. This chain joins TRBV7-2 and TRBJ2-1, with 7 nucleotides matching TRBD1. CDR3 length: 15 amino acids. Germline trimming cut 5 bases from V and 6 bases from J; bases unmatched to any gene: 10. Germline V gives CDR1 SGHTA, CDR2 FQGNSA. Full variable domain (missing parts from reference TRBV7-2 and TRBJ2-1): GAGVSQSPSNKVTEKGKDVELRCDPISGHTALYWYRQSLGQGLEFLIYFQGNSAPDKSGLPSDRFSAERTGGSVSTLTIQRTQQEDSAVYLCASSLDRARFNEQFFGPGTRLTVL.

This rearrangement joins TRBV7-2 to TRBJ2-7; TRBD1 matches at 9 bases. V shed 3 bases, J shed 6 bases, and the junction held 9 bases outside the gene matches. The V gene's germline CDR1 is SGHTA and CDR2 FQGNSA. This CDR3 region has 15 residues. The CDR3 loop is CASSFFFPTGGEQYF. CDR3 sequence (DNA): TGTGCCAGCAGCTTTTTTTTCCCGACAGGGGGCGAGCAGTACTTC.

The V call is TRBV5-6, the J call TRBJ1-1, with D unclear. In germline, CDR1 is SGHDT, CDR2 YYEEEE. This CDR3 is built from 16 residues. V shed 4 bases and J shed 5 bases, with 21 bases lying between them. CDR3 DNA sequence: TGTGCCAGCAGCCTTTCCGCTACCCCGGGAGAGACTGAAGCTTTCTTT. It is translated as CASSLSATPGETEAFF.

The chain is built from TRBV11-2 and TRBJ1-2; D is possibly TRBD1 (5 bases). V lost 5 bases and J lost 3, with 13 bases in between. Germline CDR1 SGHAT, CDR2 FQNNGV. CDR3 length equals 14 residues. The CDR3 nucleotides read TGTGCCAGCAGCCCCTGGGGCAGTCACTATGGCTACACCTTC. Its protein is CASSPWGSHYGYTF.

The CDR3 loop is CASRTGYEQYF. The CDR3 coding sequence is TGTGCCAGCAGGACGGGCTACGAGCAGTACTTC. The genes are TRBV7-8 and TRBJ2-7; no firm D call. The CDR3 has 11 amino acids. The V and J ends lost 6 bases and 3 bases respectively, with 6 bases between them. CDR1 SGHVS and CDR2 FQNEAQ come from the germline V gene.

In this sample, this clone turned up once. The V call is TRBV6-1, the J call TRBJ1-6, with D perhaps TRBD1 (5 bases). Germline V gene data show CDR1 as MNHNS and CDR2 as SASEGT. Between the trimmed V and J ends, which lost 0 bases and 10 bases, there was a span of 19 bases. This CDR3 has 17 residues. Written as DNA, the CDR3 is TGTGCCAGCAGTGAAGCGCCCCCAGTGGCCTGGGGCTCACCCCTCCACTTT. The encoded protein is CASSEAPPVAWGSPLHF.

The gene calls are TRBV27 and TRBJ2-1; D gene unclear. The CDR3 runs 13 residues. The germline CDR1 and CDR2 sequences are MNHEY and SMNVEV (reference sequence). V was shortened by 6 bases and J by 0 bases, with 6 bases between the two germline ends. The CDR3 region is CASSRSSYNEQFF. The CDR3 nucleotides read TGTGCCAGCAGCCGGAGCTCCTACAATGAGCAGTTCTTC.

The chain recombines TRBV19 with TRBJ1-2; 7 nucleotides align to TRBD1. This CDR3 is built from 13 residues. Looked up from germline, CDR1 is LNHDA and CDR2 is SQIVND (reference sequence). J was trimmed by 2 bases and V by 5 bases; bases with no gene match: 2. CDR3 DNA sequence: TGTGCCAGTAGTCCGGGACAGAACTATGGCTACACCTTC. Its translation is CASSPGQNYGYTF.

CDR3 DNA: TGTGCCAGCAGCCAATTCCGGACAGGGCTGGGCGGGGATACGCAGTATTTT. Protein: CASSQFRTGLGGDTQYF. V usage is TRBV5-6 and J usage is TRBJ2-3; 8 bases fit TRBD1. Trimming removed 4 bases from V and 6 bases from J; junction bases left unmatched: 16. Germline loops: CDR1 SGHDT, CDR2 YYEEEE. The CDR3 covers 17 residues.

This rearrangement joins TRBV30 to TRBJ1-2; D may be TRBD1 (6 bases). This CDR3 is built from 11 residues. CDR1 and CDR2 (germline): GTSNPN, SVGIG (reference sequence). V dropped 5 bases and J dropped 7 bases, with 11 bases sitting between them. The CDR3 spells CAWEQGGGYTF. The CDR3 nucleotides read TGTGCCTGGGAACAGGGTGGTGGCTACACCTTC.

This clone showed up just once. This chain links TRBV27 with TRBJ2-7; D is possibly TRBD1 (5 bases). CDR3 length equals 15 residues. Germline CDR1 MNHEY, CDR2 SMNVEV (reference sequence). With 0 bases removed from V and 3 bases from J, the gap between germline ends came to 12 bases. The CDR3 DNA reads as TGTGCCAGCAGTTTATCTATCGTGACAGACTACGAGCAGTACTTC. Encoded protein: CASSLSIVTDYEQYF.

The rearrangement uses TRBV10-2 and TRBJ2-7, with D possibly TRBD2 on 6 matching bases. CDR1 is WSHSY and CDR2 is SAAADI in the germline V gene. The CDR3 sequence is 15 residues long. V dropped 7 bases and J dropped 3 bases, with 19 bases sitting between them. CDR3: CASIVAVGPLYEQYF. In nucleotides, the CDR3 is TGCGCCAGCATAGTAGCGGTGGGGCCCCTCTACGAGCAGTACTTC.

The genes are TRBV30 and TRBJ2-3; no firm D call. V lost 0 bases to trimming and J lost 2 bases, with 12 bases between them. Germline V gene lookup returns CDR1 GTSNPN and CDR2 SVGIG (reference sequence). The CDR3 consists of 15 residues. CDR3 in amino acids: CAWSVGQAHTDTQYF. DNA of the CDR3: TGTGCCTGGAGTGTAGGTCAGGCTCACACAGATACGCAGTATTTT. The whole variable domain, remainder taken from reference TRBV30 and TRBJ2-3, is SQTIHQWPATLVQPVGSPLSLECTVEGTSNPNLYWYRQAAGRGLQLLFYSVGIGQISSEVPQNLSASRPQDRQFILSSKKLLLSDSGFYLCAWSVGQAHTDTQYFGPGTRLTVL.

The rearrangement uses TRBV15 and TRBJ2-3; 7 bases agree with TRBD2. CDR3 size: 16 residues. Germline V gene sequence: CDR1 LNHNV, CDR2 YYDKDF (reference sequence). Unmatched junction bases numbered 5, after V lost 0 bases and J lost 2 bases. The CDR3 region has the DNA TGTGCCACCAGCAGAGAATTGACTAGCTCCACAGATACGCAGTATTTT. Amino acid sequence: CATSRELTSSTDTQYF.

The genes are TRBV19 and TRBJ1-5, with D uncertain. Trimming pared 8 bases from V and 6 bases from J, leaving 17 bases between. The germline gives CDR1 LNHDA, CDR2 SQIVND (reference sequence). CDR3 length equals 14 residues. The CDR3 DNA follows: TGTGCCAGTCTGCGGGAGGGAACGGGTCAGCCCCAGCATTTT. It yields the protein CASLREGTGQPQHF.

The genes are TRBV10-3 and TRBJ2-3, with a possible D match to TRBD2 (6 bases). Trimming stripped 10 bases from V and 1 base from J, with 6 bases between. The CDR3 has 11 amino acids. Germline CDR1 reads ENHRY; CDR2 reads SYGVKD. The CDR3 DNA follows: TGTGCCAGCGGGGGCACAGATACGCAGTATTTT. Translation gives CASGGTDTQYF.

The chain couples TRBV11-2 to TRBJ2-7; no firm D call. Trimming pared 3 bases from V and 3 bases from J, leaving 6 bases between. This CDR3 has 12 amino acids. Germline V lookup: CDR1 SGHAT, CDR2 FQNNGV. Here the CDR3 DNA reads TGTGCCAGCAGCTTCACGAGCTACGAGCAGTACTTC. Amino acid sequence: CASSFTSYEQYF.

The gene calls are TRBV9 and TRBJ2-1, with a possible D match to TRBD1 (5 bases). The germline V gene encodes CDR1 SGDLS and CDR2 YYNGEE. The CDR3 consists of 11 residues. V was cut by 3 bases and J by 7 bases, with 5 bases left in between. As DNA, the CDR3 is TGTGCCAGCAGCGCAGGGAATGAGCAGTTCTTC. Its protein is CASSAGNEQFF.

V usage is TRBV21-1 and J usage is TRBJ1-1. TRBV21-1 is listed as a pseudogene. The CDR3 is 16 amino acids. In nucleotides, the CDR3 is TGTGCCAGCAGCAAAGGGGCGGGTTACTGGGACACTGAAGCTTTCTTT. Translating it yields CASSKGAGYWDTEAFF.

This rearrangement joins TRBV5-4 to TRBJ1-1; TRBD1 matches at 8 bases. The CDR3 loop spans 18 amino acids. Losses at the gene ends were 0 bases for V and 1 base for J; bases not matched to a gene: 11. From germline, CDR1 is SGHNT and CDR2 YYREEE (reference sequence). In DNA, the CDR3 is TGTGCCAGCAGCTTGGAGGGGCAGGGGGCGTTTAAGAACACTGAAGCTTTCTTT. As protein: CASSLEGQGAFKNTEAFF.

The chain combines TRBV9 with TRBJ2-3, with a possible D match to TRBD1 (6 bases). The V gene's germline CDR1 is SGDLS and CDR2 YYNGEE. The ends were cut back, 0 bases at V and 2 bases at J, with 13 bases in the middle. CDR3 length: 16 residues. CDR3 sequence reads: CASSVESQGSTDTQYF. The CDR3 nucleotides are TGTGCCAGCAGCGTAGAATCACAGGGATCCACAGATACGCAGTATTTT.

This chain connects TRBV23-1 to TRBJ1-5, with 8 bases matching TRBD1. TRBV23-1 is an ORF, and what it does is uncertain. V dropped 2 bases and J dropped 7; count of bases not matched to a gene: 10. This CDR3 spans 16 amino acids. In DNA form, the CDR3 reads TGCGCCAGCAGTCAAGAGGACAGGGAACGCGGGCAGCCCCAGCATTTT. Translating gives CASSQEDRERGQPQHF.

The genes are TRBV2 and TRBJ2-3, with 10 nucleotides matching TRBD2. The trim removed 8 bases at V and 2 bases at J, leaving 7 bases unmatched. Germline CDR1 is SNHLY and CDR2 is FYNNEI. The CDR3 sequence is 15 residues long. The CDR3, as DNA: TGTGCCAGCTCCCGGCTAGCGGGGGCCACAGATACGCAGTATTTT. Encoded protein: CASSRLAGATDTQYF. Full variable domain (missing parts from reference TRBV2 and TRBJ2-3): EPEVTQTPSHQVTQMGQEVILRCVPISNHLYFYWYRQILGQKVEFLVSFYNNEISEKSEIFDDQFSVERPDGSNFTLKIRSTKLEDSAMYFCASSRLAGATDTQYFGPGTRLTVL.

V usage is TRBV28 and J usage is TRBJ2-2; perhaps TRBD2 as D (5 bases). The V gene's germline CDR1 is MDHEN and CDR2 SYDVKM. This CDR3 region has 13 residues. V lost 6 bases and J lost 8, with 13 bases in between. CDR3 nucleotide sequence: TGTGCCAGCAGCTGGACTGTGGGGGGGGAGCTGTTTTTT. Protein: CASSWTVGGELFF.

This chain joins TRBV29-1 and TRBJ2-7, with D tentatively TRBD2 (7 bases). The CDR3 totals 15 residues. V lost 1 base and J lost 7, with 20 bases in between. Germline assignment: CDR1 SQVTM and CDR2 ANQGSEA. The CDR3, as DNA: TGCAGCGTTGAAGTCCCCCGGGGGGCGCACGGTGAGCAGTACTTC. It specifies CSVEVPRGAHGEQYF.

J is TRBJ2-2 and V is TRBV18; tentatively, D is TRBD1 (6 bases). The germline V and J ends were trimmed by 3 bases and 1 base, with 9 bases remaining between them. This CDR3 comprises 15 residues. Germline V gene data show CDR1 as KGHSH and CDR2 as LQKENI. The CDR3 region is CASSPQQGNTGELFF. Here the CDR3 DNA reads TGTGCCAGCTCACCGCAACAGGGGAACACCGGGGAGCTGTTTTTT.

The chain recombines TRBV5-4 with TRBJ1-3; the D gene is possibly TRBD1 (6 bases). The CDR3 totals 11 residues. The germline gives CDR1 SGHNT, CDR2 YYREEE (reference sequence). V lost 10 bases and J lost 11, with 16 bases in between. CDR3 region: CAYGTLGAIYF. In DNA, the CDR3 is TGTGCCTACGGGACACTGGGGGCCATATATTTT.

The J gene is TRBJ1-2, the V gene TRBV5-4; 7 positions match TRBD1. Unmatched junction bases numbered 5, after V lost 1 base and J lost 5 bases. The CDR3 loop spans 14 amino acids. The germline gives CDR1 SGHNT, CDR2 YYREEE (reference sequence). CDR3 DNA sequence: TGTGCCAGCAGCTTGACAGGGGCAGAGTATGGCTACACCTTC. Translation gives CASSLTGAEYGYTF. Based on the CDR3 plus reference TRBV5-4 and TRBJ1-2, the full variable domain is ETGVTQSPTHLIKTRGQQVTLRCSSQSGHNTVSWYQQALGQGPQFIFQYYREEENGRGNFPPRFSGLQFPNYSSELNVNALELDDSALYLCASSLTGAEYGYTFGSGTRLTVV.